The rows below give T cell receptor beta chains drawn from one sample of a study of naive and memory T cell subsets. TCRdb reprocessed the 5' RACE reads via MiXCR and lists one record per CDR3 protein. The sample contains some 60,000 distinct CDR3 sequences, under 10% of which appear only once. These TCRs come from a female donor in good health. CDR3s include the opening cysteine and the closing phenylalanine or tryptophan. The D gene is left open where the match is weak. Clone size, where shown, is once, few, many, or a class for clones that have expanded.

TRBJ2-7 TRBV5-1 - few TGCGCCAGCAGCTTGGGGGAGGATTTCTACGAGCAGTACTTC CASSLGEDFYEQYF
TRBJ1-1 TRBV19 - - TGTGCCAGTAGACGGCAGGTTGACACTGAAGCTTTCTTT CASRRQVDTEAFF
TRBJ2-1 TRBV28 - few TGTGCCAGCAGTTTATCTGGGTTCAATGAGCAGTTCTTC CASSLSGFNEQFF
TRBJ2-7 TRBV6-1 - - TGTGCCAGCAGATCGGGCCCCCCGGCCTACGAGCAGTACTTC CASRSGPPAYEQYF
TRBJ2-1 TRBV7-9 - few TGTGCCAGCAGCCTTTTCGCGAATGAGCAGTTCTTC CASSLFANEQFF
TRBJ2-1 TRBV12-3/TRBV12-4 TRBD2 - TGTGCCAGCAGTTTGGAAGCGGGGTACTACAATGAGCAGTTCTTC CASSLEAGYYNEQFF
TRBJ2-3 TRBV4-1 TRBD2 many TGCGCCAGCAGCCATCCGGGACTAGCGGGGGGGCCCCTCTTCTCTACGCAGTATTTT CASSHPGLAGGPLFSTQYF
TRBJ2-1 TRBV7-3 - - TGTGCCAGCAGCTTATATCTGGGGGTTGAGCAGTTCTTC CASSLYLGVEQFF
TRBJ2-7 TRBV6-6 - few TGTGCCAGCAGTTCCTTCGGACAGACCGAGCAGTACTTC CASSSFGQTEQYF
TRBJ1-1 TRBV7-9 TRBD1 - TGTGCCAGCAGCTTTCGACAGGGGCCCATGAACACTGAAGCTTTCTTT CASSFRQGPMNTEAFF
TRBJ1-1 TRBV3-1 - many TGTGCCAGCAGCCAATTGAACACTGAAGCTTTCTTT CASSQLNTEAFF
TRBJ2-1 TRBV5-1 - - TGCGCCAGCAGCGGGGACTCGAGCTCCTACAATGAGCAGTTCTTC CASSGDSSSYNEQFF
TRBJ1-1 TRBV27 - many TGTGCCAGCAGTTTATCTGGGGGCTATGGTGAAGCTTTCTTT CASSLSGGYGEAFF
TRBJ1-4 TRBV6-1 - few TGTGCCAGCAGCCACCGGGACATTAGGAGTGAAAAACTGTTTTTT CASSHRDIRSEKLFF
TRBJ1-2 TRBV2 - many TGTGCCAGCAGTGAAGGGGGGTCCCGTAACTATGGCTACACCTTC CASSEGGSRNYGYTF
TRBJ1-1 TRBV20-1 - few TGCAGTGCTGCCCGGGGGACTGAAGCTTTCTTT CSAARGTEAFF
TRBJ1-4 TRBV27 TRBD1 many TGTGCCAGCAGTTTTTCAGGGGGGGGTGAAAAACTGTTTTTT CASSFSGGGEKLFF
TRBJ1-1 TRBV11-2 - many TGTGCCAGCAGCTACAGGACAGCGAACACTGAAGCTTTCTTT CASSYRTANTEAFF
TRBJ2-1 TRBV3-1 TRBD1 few TGTGCCAGCAGCCAGAGGGGGACAGGGGGGTACAATGAGCAGTTCTTC CASSQRGTGGYNEQFF
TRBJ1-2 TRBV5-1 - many TGCGCCAGCAGCTTCGCAGGGACCAACTATGGCTACACCTTC CASSFAGTNYGYTF
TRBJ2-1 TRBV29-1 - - TGCAGCGTTGAAGGGCAGGGAAGTTTCAATGAGCAGTTCTTC CSVEGQGSFNEQFF
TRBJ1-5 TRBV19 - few TGTGCCAGCACCTTTCAGGGGCATCAGCCCCAGCATTTT CASTFQGHQPQHF
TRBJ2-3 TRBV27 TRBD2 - TGTGCCAGCAGTCGGAGACTAGCGGGGTACACAGATACGCAGTATTTT CASSRRLAGYTDTQYF
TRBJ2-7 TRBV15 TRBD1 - TGTGCCACCAGCGCCGAAGACAGGGAGTTCTCTCGCGAGCAGTACTTC CATSAEDREFSREQYF
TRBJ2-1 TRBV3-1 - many TGTGCCAGCAGCCTTCTAGGGCAGTACAATGAGCAGTTCTTC CASSLLGQYNEQFF
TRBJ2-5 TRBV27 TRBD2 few TGTGCCAGCAGTCCGGGACTAGCGGACCAAGAGACCCAGTACTTC CASSPGLADQETQYF
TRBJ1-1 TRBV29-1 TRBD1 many TGCAGCGTTGAAGACCCACAGGGGGCGAGCACTGAAGCTTTCTTT CSVEDPQGASTEAFF
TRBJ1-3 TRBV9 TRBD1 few TGTGCCAGCAGCCCTCCTAAGTTCGGGACAGGGGGCCTCGTACCCTCTGGAAACACCATATATTTT CASSPPKFGTGGLVPSGNTIYF
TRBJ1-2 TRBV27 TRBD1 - TGTGCCAGCAGTTGGGCAGGGGGGCAGAGATATGGCTACACCTTC CASSWAGGQRYGYTF
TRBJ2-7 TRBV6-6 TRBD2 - TGTGCCAGCAGTTATGTTGGCGGGAGGAACTTCTACGAGCAGTACTTC CASSYVGGRNFYEQYF
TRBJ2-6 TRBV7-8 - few TGTGCCAGCAGCCCAAAGATTTCTGGGGCCAACGTCCTGACTTTC CASSPKISGANVLTF
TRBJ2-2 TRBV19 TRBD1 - TGTGCCAGTAGTATTTCGGGACAGACGACCGGGGAGCTGTTTTTT CASSISGQTTGELFF
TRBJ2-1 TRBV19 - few TGTGCCACCCCGAGAAGGAATTCGTGGGAGTGGTACAATGAGCAGTTCTTC CATPRRNSWEWYNEQFF
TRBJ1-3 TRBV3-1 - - TGTGCCAGCAGCCAAGGATCGTTGGCGGGTGCCTCTGGAAACACCATATATTTT CASSQGSLAGASGNTIYF
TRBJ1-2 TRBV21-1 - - TGTGCCAGCAGCCCCCACGGACGCCTTAATCCGAACTATGGCTACACCTTC CASSPHGRLNPNYGYTF
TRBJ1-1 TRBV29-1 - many TGCAGCGCTTTTGGACGGGGGAACACTGAAGCTTTCTTT CSAFGRGNTEAFF
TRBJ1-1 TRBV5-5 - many TGTGCCAGCAGCCCCTCGACGGAAGCTTTCTTT CASSPSTEAFF
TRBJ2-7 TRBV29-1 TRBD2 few TGCAGTGGGCGAGCAGCGGGGTCCTACGAGCAGTACTTC CSGRAAGSYEQYF
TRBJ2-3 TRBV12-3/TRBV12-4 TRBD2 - TGTGCCAGCAGTCTAGCCATCCAAGCGGGAGGACCCACAGATACGCAGTATTTT CASSLAIQAGGPTDTQYF
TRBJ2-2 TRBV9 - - TGTGCCAGCAGCATTGAACGGGGTCCCGGGGAGCTGTTTTTT CASSIERGPGELFF
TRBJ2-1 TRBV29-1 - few TGCAGCGCAATAAGCGGGTCCTACAATGAGCAGTTCTTC CSAISGSYNEQFF
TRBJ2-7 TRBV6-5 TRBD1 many TGTGCCAGCAGTTACTCGTACGGGACAGGGGGAATCGAGCAGTACTTC CASSYSYGTGGIEQYF
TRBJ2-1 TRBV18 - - TGTGCCAGCTCACCACAAGGGCAGGCGAATGAGCAGTTCTTC CASSPQGQANEQFF
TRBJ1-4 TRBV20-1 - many TGCAGTGCCCCTAGTTATGAAAAACTGTTTTTT CSAPSYEKLFF
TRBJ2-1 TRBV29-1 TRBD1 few TGCAGCGTTGCAGGGGGCGGCTCCTTCAATGAGCAGTTCTTC CSVAGGGSFNEQFF
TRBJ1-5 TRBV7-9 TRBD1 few TGTGCCAGCAGCTCACAGGGGTTGGGTCCCCAGCCCCAGCATTTT CASSSQGLGPQPQHF
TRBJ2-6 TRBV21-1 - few TGTGCCAGCAGCAAAGACGCGACAGTCCCTTCTGGGGCCAACGTCCTGACTTTC CASSKDATVPSGANVLTF